Following are 10 T cell receptor beta chains from one sample sequenced in a study of blood T cell repertoires in COVID-19. Libraries were prepared by immunoSEQ multiplex PCR; TCRdb keeps only in-frame clonotypes and omits some of them. Among around 130,000 clones, around 87% were seen once, and the ten largest hold more than 2%. The sample consisted of peripheral blood. The receptors originated from a woman between 50 and 59 years old with acute or convalescent COVID-19.

The chain joins TRBV7-9 to TRBJ1-6, with TRBD1 matching over 9 bases. CDR1 is SEHNR, CDR2 FQNEAQ, per germline (reference sequence). V gave up 5 bases and J gave up 10 bases; unmatched junction bases: 15. The CDR3 is 17 residues long. The DNA for the CDR3 is TGTGCCAGCAGCCAGGGACAGGGAAAGGGTGCGAGGTCACCCCTCCACTTT. Translation gives CASSQGQGKGARSPLHF.

The chain employs TRBV6-6 and TRBJ2-3; 8 bases fit TRBD1. Germline loops: CDR1 MNHNY, CDR2 SVGAGI (reference sequence). J gave up 2 bases and V 5 bases, and 9 bases lay outside the gene matches. The CDR3 extends over 16 amino acids. The CDR3 nucleotides are TGTGCCAGCAGTAAGGGACAGGATTTCTACACAGATACGCAGTATTTT. As protein: CASSKGQDFYTDTQYF.

V usage is TRBV18 and J usage is TRBJ1-6, with 8 nucleotides matching TRBD1. This CDR3 contains 14 residues. Germline V gene data show CDR1 as KGHSH and CDR2 as LQKENI. The junction had 1 base not matched to a gene; V was cut back by 2 bases and J by 7 bases. CDR3: CASSPDRGNSPLHF. CDR3 DNA sequence: TGTGCCAGCTCACCAGACAGGGGCAATTCACCCCTCCACTTT.

The rearrangement uses TRBV6-4 and TRBJ2-1, with D possibly TRBD1 on 5 matching bases. The germline V gene has CDR1 MRHNA and CDR2 SNTAGT. The CDR3 has 14 residues. Trimming left V 3 bases short and J 3 bases short, with 9 bases between. The CDR3 DNA is TGTGCCAGCAGTGATGGACACGGCTACAATGAGCAGTTCTTC. It is translated as CASSDGHGYNEQFF.

This clone was counted a few times. The chain uses TRBV7-8 and TRBJ1-6; 7 bases align to TRBD1. V trimming: 5 bases; J trimming: 9 bases; junction bases outside the gene matches: 7. The CDR3 is 14 residues long. Germline lookup yields CDR1 SGHVS and CDR2 FQNEAQ. The CDR3 region has the DNA TGTGCCAGCAGCCCGACAGGGAATAGTTCACCCCTCCACTTT. Residues: CASSPTGNSSPLHF.

V is TRBV18 and J is TRBJ2-7; possibly TRBD1 for D (5 bases). The V and J ends lost 3 bases and 2 bases respectively, with 14 bases between them. CDR1 and CDR2 from the germline V gene are KGHSH and LQKENI. The CDR3 extends over 15 amino acids. For the CDR3, the DNA is TGTGCCAGCTCACCCCTGGCAGGGTCCCCCTACGAGCAGTACTTC. Translation gives CASSPLAGSPYEQYF.

This clone was seen only a few times. This CDR3 reads CASSGTGISYEQYF. CDR3 DNA: TGTGCCAGTAGTGGGACAGGGATCTCCTACGAGCAGTACTTC. The chain uses TRBV19 and TRBJ2-7, with 9 bases matching TRBD1. Losses at the gene ends were 5 bases for V and 0 bases for J; bases not matched to a gene: 2. CDR1 and CDR2 from the germline V gene are LNHDA and SQIVND (reference sequence). The CDR3 loop spans 14 amino acids.

The chain joins TRBV10-3 to TRBJ2-7; 7 positions match TRBD1. Losses at the gene ends were 3 bases for V and 2 bases for J; bases not matched to a gene: 4. The germline V gene encodes CDR1 ENHRY and CDR2 SYGVKD. The CDR3 loop spans 14 amino acids. CDR3 loop: CAISDRTGPYEQYF. The CDR3, as DNA: TGTGCCATCAGTGATCGGACAGGACCCTACGAGCAGTACTTC.

The chain carries TRBV6-6 and TRBJ1-2; D call uncertain. The CDR3 runs 13 residues. Looked up from germline, CDR1 is MNHNY and CDR2 is SVGAGI (reference sequence). With 2 bases removed from V and 5 bases from J, the gap between germline ends came to 9 bases. The CDR3: CASSYNREYGYTF. The CDR3 DNA follows: TGTGCCAGCAGTTACAACAGAGAGTATGGCTACACCTTC.

The chain has TRBV18 and TRBJ2-7; 11 nucleotides line up with TRBD1. Germline CDR1 reads KGHSH; CDR2 reads LQKENI. The ends lost 3 bases at V and 3 bases at J; junction bases unmatched: 16. The CDR3 runs to 19 residues. CDR3 sequence: CASSPNRDRGSLFFYEQYF. CDR3 nucleotide sequence: TGTGCCAGCTCACCGAACCGGGACAGGGGGTCTTTATTTTTCTACGAGCAGTACTTC.